These 10 T cell receptor beta chains were sequenced from one sample in a study of blood T cell repertoires in COVID-19. The assay was immunoSEQ multiplex PCR, and TCRdb's table has in-frame clones only and misses some. The sample has roughly 290,000 clones, around 89% seen once. Sequencing was done on a sample of PBMCs or T cells enriched from blood (not recorded which). The receptor source for this set is a woman aged 18-29 years with acute COVID-19.

The chain couples TRBV3-1 (or the pseudogene TRBV3-2) to TRBJ2-2, with D unresolved. Germline loops: CDR1 LGHDT, CDR2 YNNKEL (reference sequence). Trimming pared 0 bases from V and 2 bases from J, leaving 22 bases between. This CDR3 is built from 20 residues. This CDR3 is CASSQDPRLVSLLNTGELFF. CDR3 nucleotide sequence: TGTGCCAGCAGCCAAGATCCTCGGCTAGTGAGCCTTTTAAACACCGGGGAGCTGTTTTTT.

The chain has TRBV29-1 and TRBJ2-3; the match to TRBD2 covers 7 bases. This CDR3 comprises 15 residues. Losses at the gene ends were 7 bases for V and 4 bases for J; bases not matched to a gene: 14. Germline V CDR1 and CDR2: SQVTM, ANQGSEA. The CDR3 spells CSGAAGGSRADTQYF. CDR3 DNA: TGCAGCGGTGCCGCGGGCGGGAGTAGGGCAGATACGCAGTATTTT.

The chain carries TRBV28 and TRBJ2-1, with TRBD1 matching 11 bases. The CDR3 length is 16 residues. CDR1 and CDR2 from the germline V gene are MDHEN and SYDVKM. V lost 7 bases and J lost 2; bases outside the gene matches: 7. The CDR3 reads CASIPLGQGAYNEQFF. As DNA, the CDR3 is TGTGCCAGCATTCCCCTGGGACAGGGGGCCTACAATGAGCAGTTCTTC.

The rearrangement joins TRBV2 to TRBJ2-4; the D gene is possibly TRBD1 (6 bases). Looked up from germline, CDR1 is SNHLY and CDR2 is FYNNEI. V lost 0 bases, J lost 1 base, and 16 bases lay in between. The CDR3 sequence is 18 residues long. The CDR3 DNA reads as TGTGCCAGCAGTGAAGCGCTTCGTCGGCAGGGGGCCAAAAACATTCAGTACTTC. It yields the protein CASSEALRRQGAKNIQYF. The full variable domain, completed using reference TRBV2 and TRBJ2-4, is EPEVTQTPSHQVTQMGQEVILRCVPISNHLYFYWYRQILGQKVEFLVSFYNNEISEKSEIFDDQFSVERPDGSNFTLKIRSTKLEDSAMYFCASSEALRRQGAKNIQYFGAGTRLSVL.

This chain uses TRBV28 with TRBJ1-2; D may be TRBD1 (6 bases). V lost 7 bases and J 4 bases, leaving 16 bases between the germline ends. Germline V gives CDR1 MDHEN, CDR2 SYDVKM. The CDR3 contains 14 residues. This CDR3 reads CASTPGHRLYGYTF. The CDR3 DNA is TGTGCCAGCACCCCGGGACACCGCCTCTATGGCTACACCTTC.

The chain recombines TRBV19 with TRBJ2-2; possible D gene TRBD2, 6 bases. With 6 bases removed from V and 5 bases from J, the gap between germline ends came to 19 bases. CDR1 is LNHDA, CDR2 SQIVND, per germline (reference sequence). CDR3 length: 16 amino acids. This CDR3 reads CASSSPEGRPTGELFF. CDR3 DNA sequence: TGTGCCAGTAGCTCTCCGGAGGGGCGTCCAACCGGGGAGCTGTTTTTT.

This chain uses TRBV5-3 with TRBJ2-5; 8 bases map to TRBD2. TRBV5-3 is filed as an ORF, its function uncertain. With V trimmed by 5 bases and J by 5 bases, 5 bases remained unmatched. This CDR3 has 13 amino acids. This CDR3 is CARSSGGRETQYF. CDR3 sequence (DNA): TGTGCCAGAAGTAGCGGCGGGAGGGAGACCCAGTACTTC.

The J gene is TRBJ1-2, the V gene TRBV28, with D tentatively TRBD1 (5 bases). CDR1 MDHEN and CDR2 SYDVKM come from the germline V gene. The CDR3 contains 13 residues. Trimming took off 6 bases at V and 8 bases at J, with 16 bases between the two ends. The CDR3, as DNA: TGTGCCAGCAGGAACAGGTCTTCCCGGGGCTACACCTTC. This gives the protein CASRNRSSRGYTF.

CDR3 nucleotide sequence: TGTGCCAGCAGCTCACCCCACAGGGGTTCAGATACGCAGTATTTT. The encoded protein is CASSSPHRGSDTQYF. The chain uses TRBV7-9 and TRBJ2-3, with 7 bases identical to TRBD1. Trimming at V came to 4 bases and at J to 4 bases, leaving 8 bases not matched to a gene. CDR3 length: 15 amino acids. Germline V gene sequence: CDR1 SEHNR, CDR2 FQNEAQ (reference sequence).

The gene calls are TRBV6-6 and TRBJ1-1; possibly TRBD1 for D (5 bases). Germline V lookup: CDR1 MNHNY, CDR2 SVGAGI (reference sequence). CDR3 length: 13 amino acids. V dropped 5 bases and J dropped 1 base, with 8 bases sitting between them. The CDR3 nucleotides read TGTGCCAGCAGTGTGACAGAGAACACTGAAGCTTTCTTT. Protein product: CASSVTENTEAFF.